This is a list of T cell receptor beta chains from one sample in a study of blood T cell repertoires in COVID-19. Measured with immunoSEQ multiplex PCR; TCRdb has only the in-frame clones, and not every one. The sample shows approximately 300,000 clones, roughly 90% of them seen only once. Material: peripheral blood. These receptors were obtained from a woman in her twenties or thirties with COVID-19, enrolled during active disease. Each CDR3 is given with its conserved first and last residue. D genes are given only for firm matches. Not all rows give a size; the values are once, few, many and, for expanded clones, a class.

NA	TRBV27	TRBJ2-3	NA	CASSLRRELLTDTQYF	TGTGCCAGCAGTTTAAGGAGGGAGCTCCTCACAGATACGCAGTATTTT
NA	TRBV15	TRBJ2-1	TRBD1	CATSRDPGQGYNEQFF	TGTGCCACCAGCAGAGATCCGGGACAGGGATACAATGAGCAGTTCTTC
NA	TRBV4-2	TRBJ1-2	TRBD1	CASSQGTGGYTF	TGTGCCAGCAGCCAAGGGACAGGTGGCTACACCTTC
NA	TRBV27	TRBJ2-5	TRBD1	CASSLGSGGRETQYF	TGTGCCAGCAGTTTAGGCTCAGGGGGTAGAGAGACCCAGTACTTC
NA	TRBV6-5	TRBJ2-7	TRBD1	CASSLGQGTYEQYF	TGTGCCAGCAGCCTTGGACAGGGGACGTACGAGCAGTACTTC
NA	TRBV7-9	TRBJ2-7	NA	CASSSDLGGTGDSYEQYF	TGTGCCAGCAGCTCAGACTTGGGGGGGACAGGAGACTCCTACGAGCAGTACTTC
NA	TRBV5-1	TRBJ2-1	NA	CASSLTEYNEQFF	TGCGCCAGCAGCTTGACTGAATACAATGAGCAGTTCTTC
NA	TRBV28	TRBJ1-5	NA	CASSRGRADQPQHF	TGTGCCAGCAGTCGGGGGAGGGCTGATCAGCCCCAGCATTTT
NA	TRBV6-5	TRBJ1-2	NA	CASSSGEPYGYTF	TGTGCCAGCAGTTCCGGGGAGCCTTATGGCTACACCTTC
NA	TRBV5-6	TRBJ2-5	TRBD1	CASSFQGEGETQYF	TGTGCCAGCAGCTTCCAGGGGGAAGGGGAGACCCAGTACTTC
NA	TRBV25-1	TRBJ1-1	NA	CASTLGQNTEAFF	TGTGCCAGCACCCTGGGACAAAACACTGAAGCTTTCTTT
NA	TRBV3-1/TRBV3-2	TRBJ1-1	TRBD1	CASSRGQALEAFF	TGTGCCAGCAGCCGCGGACAGGCCTTAGAAGCTTTCTTT
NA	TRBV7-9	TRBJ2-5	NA	CASSYDNQETQYF	TGTGCCAGCAGCTACGACAACCAAGAGACCCAGTACTTC
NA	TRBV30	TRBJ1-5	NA	CAWSAAGAQPQHF	TGTGCCTGGAGTGCCGCAGGGGCCCAGCCCCAGCATTTT
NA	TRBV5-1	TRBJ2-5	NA	CASSPDSQETQYF	TGCGCCAGCAGCCCGGACAGCCAAGAGACCCAGTACTTC
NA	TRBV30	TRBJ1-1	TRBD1	CAWSWDRMNTEAFF	TGTGCCTGGAGTTGGGACAGAATGAACACTGAAGCTTTCTTT
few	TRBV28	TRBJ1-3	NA	CASSRASGNTIYF	TGTGCCAGCAGTAGAGCCTCTGGAAACACCATATATTTT
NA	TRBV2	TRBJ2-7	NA	CASTGSGASNSYEQYF	TGTGCCAGCACTGGATCAGGGGCCTCCAACTCCTACGAGCAGTACTTC
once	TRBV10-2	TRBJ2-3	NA	CASRRGDTQYF	TGCGCCAGCAGACGGGGGGATACGCAGTATTTT
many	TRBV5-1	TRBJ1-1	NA	CASSSGQTARILNTEAFF	TGCGCCAGCAGCTCCGGACAGACAGCAAGAATCCTGAACACTGAAGCTTTCTTT
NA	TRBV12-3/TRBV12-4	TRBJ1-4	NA	CASSATGSEKLFF	TGTGCCAGCAGCGCAACAGGATCGGAAAAACTGTTTTTT
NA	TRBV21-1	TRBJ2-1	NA	CASGDYNEQFF	TGTGCCAGCGGAGACTACAATGAGCAGTTCTTC
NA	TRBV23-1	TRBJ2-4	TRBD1	CASSSRDRTAGGVGKNIQYF	TGCGCCAGCAGTTCCCGGGACAGGACAGCCGGCGGTGTAGGCAAAAACATTCAGTACTTC
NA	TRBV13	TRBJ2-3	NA	CASSLSGGRTDTQYF	TGTGCCAGCAGCTTATCTGGCGGGCGCACCGATACGCAGTATTTT
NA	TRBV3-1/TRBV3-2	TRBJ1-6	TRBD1	CASSQDLPGQGSIGRNSPLHF	TGTGCCAGCAGCCAAGATCTACCGGGACAGGGGTCGATAGGCCGGAATTCACCCCTCCACTTT
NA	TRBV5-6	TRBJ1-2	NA	CASSLLGGYTF	TGTGCCAGCAGCTTACTGGGCGGCTACACCTTC
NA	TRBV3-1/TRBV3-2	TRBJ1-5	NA	CASSQGFGGQPQHF	TGTGCCAGCAGCCAAGGTTTCGGGGGTCAGCCCCAGCATTTT